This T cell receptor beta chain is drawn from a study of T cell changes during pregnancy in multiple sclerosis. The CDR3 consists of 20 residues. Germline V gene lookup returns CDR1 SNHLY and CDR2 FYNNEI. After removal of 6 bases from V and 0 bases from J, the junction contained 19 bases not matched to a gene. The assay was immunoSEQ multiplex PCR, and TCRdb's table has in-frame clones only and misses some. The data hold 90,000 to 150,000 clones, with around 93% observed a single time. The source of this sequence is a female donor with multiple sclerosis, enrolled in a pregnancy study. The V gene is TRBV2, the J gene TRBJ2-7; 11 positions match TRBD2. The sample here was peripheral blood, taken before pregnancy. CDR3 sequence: CASRGEGTGTSGMYSYEQYF. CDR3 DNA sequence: TGTGCCAGCAGAGGGGAGGGCACCGGGACTAGCGGAATGTACTCCTACGAGCAGTACTTC.